This is a list of T cell receptor beta chains from one sample in a study of blood T cell repertoires in COVID-19. Assay: immunoSEQ multiplex PCR; the TCRdb copy retains only in-frame clones and omits some. This sample yields roughly 460,000 clones, of which roughly 90% are seen a single time; 0.8% to 0.9% belongs to the top ten. Sample: peripheral blood. The source of these receptors is a young man with COVID-19, enrolled during active disease. Each CDR3 is given with its conserved first and last residue. Fields, in order: V gene, J gene, CDR3 protein.

v_call: TRBV15
j_call: TRBJ2-1
cdr3_aa: CATSRSASEQFF

v_call: TRBV19
j_call: TRBJ2-6
cdr3_aa: CASSRLRGASGANVLTF

v_call: TRBV7-9
j_call: TRBJ2-2
cdr3_aa: CASSPRQGARITGELFF

v_call: TRBV6-5
j_call: TRBJ1-1
cdr3_aa: CASSYGAAEAFF

v_call: TRBV6-5
j_call: TRBJ2-7
cdr3_aa: CASRLSGRAYEQYF

v_call: TRBV3-1/TRBV3-2
j_call: TRBJ1-2
cdr3_aa: CASSSRQGGGYTF

v_call: TRBV7-6
j_call: TRBJ2-1
cdr3_aa: CASSLVRHSEQFF

v_call: TRBV7-6
j_call: TRBJ2-1
cdr3_aa: CASLPLDSSYNEQFF

v_call: TRBV20-1
j_call: TRBJ2-7
cdr3_aa: CSASVVKGAWSEQYF

v_call: TRBV6-6
j_call: TRBJ2-3
cdr3_aa: CASTGGLAGIDTQYF

v_call: TRBV10-2
j_call: TRBJ1-2
cdr3_aa: CASSETGGEHTF

v_call: TRBV29-1
j_call: TRBJ2-3
cdr3_aa: CSAIRRLAGGTDTQYF

v_call: TRBV6-1
j_call: TRBJ2-3
cdr3_aa: CASSERTSGRVVVTDTQYF

v_call: TRBV5-1
j_call: TRBJ2-5
cdr3_aa: CASSLGTVGPQETQYF

v_call: TRBV29-1
j_call: TRBJ2-1
cdr3_aa: CSVSDEWRPSSYNEQFF

v_call: TRBV2
j_call: TRBJ2-2
cdr3_aa: CASKRGQNTGELFF

v_call: TRBV4-1
j_call: TRBJ2-1
cdr3_aa: CASSPSGISSYNEQFF

v_call: TRBV19
j_call: TRBJ1-2
cdr3_aa: CASREQGNYGYTF

v_call: TRBV2
j_call: TRBJ2-7
cdr3_aa: CASSEVDFSNGEQYF

v_call: TRBV5-1
j_call: TRBJ2-7
cdr3_aa: CASRPTGTGTYEQYF

v_call: TRBV5-1
j_call: TRBJ2-5
cdr3_aa: CASSLGQLGAQETQYF

v_call: TRBV7-3
j_call: TRBJ2-3
cdr3_aa: CASSQGLAGVGDTQYF

v_call: TRBV3-1/TRBV3-2
j_call: TRBJ2-3
cdr3_aa: CASSQRGGLDTQYF

v_call: TRBV11-2
j_call: TRBJ1-1
cdr3_aa: CASSLGQLNTEAFF

v_call: TRBV6-5
j_call: TRBJ1-5
cdr3_aa: CASSYSRTGNQPQHF

v_call: TRBV14
j_call: TRBJ2-7
cdr3_aa: CASSPGTAYEQYF

v_call: TRBV11-2
j_call: TRBJ1-2
cdr3_aa: CASSFGPGGYTF

v_call: TRBV20-1
j_call: TRBJ1-5
cdr3_aa: CSASPGGRQPQHF

v_call: TRBV18
j_call: TRBJ2-2
cdr3_aa: CASSPPMTRSTGELFF

v_call: TRBV27
j_call: TRBJ1-5
cdr3_aa: CASSLSPGQPQHF

v_call: TRBV5-4
j_call: TRBJ1-4
cdr3_aa: CASSAGVNEELFF

v_call: TRBV15
j_call: TRBJ2-2
cdr3_aa: CATSGGSGANTGELFF

v_call: TRBV5-4
j_call: TRBJ2-3
cdr3_aa: CASSLAFTDTQYF

v_call: TRBV7-9
j_call: TRBJ2-1
cdr3_aa: CASSPSPVSYNEQFF

v_call: TRBV10-1
j_call: TRBJ2-7
cdr3_aa: CASSGDYGPGLANEQYF

v_call: TRBV6-5
j_call: TRBJ1-1
cdr3_aa: CASKIQGFGDTEAFF

v_call: TRBV2
j_call: TRBJ2-2
cdr3_aa: CASRRVIAGGNTGELFF

v_call: TRBV2
j_call: TRBJ1-5
cdr3_aa: CASSWGLLSNQPQHF

v_call: TRBV6-4
j_call: TRBJ1-2
cdr3_aa: CASRLQYTF

v_call: TRBV19
j_call: TRBJ2-7
cdr3_aa: CASSAGSYEQYF

v_call: TRBV5-1
j_call: TRBJ2-7
cdr3_aa: CASSSGLAGVFYEQYF